What follows is one TCR beta chain and its context. The data are from a study of blood T cell repertoires in COVID-19. Overall study: Whether acute or convalescent, the COVID-19 samples came from the United States, Italy and Spain. In each case, the material was cDNA or gDNA derived from T cells, B-cell-depleted T cells, or PBMCs.

Original processing notes: Amplifying reference gene primers gave estimates of nucleated cell counts. Some clones are missing from TCRdb's copy, which holds only in-frame ones; the method was immunoSEQ multiplex PCR. V and J calls and clone size follow that table, whereas D and trimming were derived from the DNA. This table holds about 190,000 clones, around 80% found once. J was trimmed by 4 bases and V by 2 bases; bases with no gene match: 3. CDR3 length equals 15 residues. Germline assignment: CDR1 SGHNT and CDR2 YYREEE (reference sequence). The source of this sequence is a young man with active or convalescent COVID-19. The genes are TRBV5-4 and TRBJ2-1; 10 positions agree with TRBD1. The source material was peripheral blood. The CDR3 bases are TGTGCCAGCAGCTTCGGGGACAGGGGATACAATGAGCAGTTCTTC. Protein product: CASSFGDRGYNEQFF.